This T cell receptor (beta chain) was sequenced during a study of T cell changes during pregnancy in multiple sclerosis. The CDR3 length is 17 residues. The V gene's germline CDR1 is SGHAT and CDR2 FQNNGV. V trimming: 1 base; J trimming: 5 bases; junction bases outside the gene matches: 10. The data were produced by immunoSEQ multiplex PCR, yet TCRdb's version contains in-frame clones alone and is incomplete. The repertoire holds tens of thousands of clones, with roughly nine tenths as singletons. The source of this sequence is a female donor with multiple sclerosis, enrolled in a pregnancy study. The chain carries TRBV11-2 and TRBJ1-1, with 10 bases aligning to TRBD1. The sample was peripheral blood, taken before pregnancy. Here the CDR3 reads CASSLVFRTGGWTEAFF. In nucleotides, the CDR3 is TGTGCCAGCAGCTTAGTTTTTCGGACAGGGGGTTGGACTGAAGCTTTCTTT.